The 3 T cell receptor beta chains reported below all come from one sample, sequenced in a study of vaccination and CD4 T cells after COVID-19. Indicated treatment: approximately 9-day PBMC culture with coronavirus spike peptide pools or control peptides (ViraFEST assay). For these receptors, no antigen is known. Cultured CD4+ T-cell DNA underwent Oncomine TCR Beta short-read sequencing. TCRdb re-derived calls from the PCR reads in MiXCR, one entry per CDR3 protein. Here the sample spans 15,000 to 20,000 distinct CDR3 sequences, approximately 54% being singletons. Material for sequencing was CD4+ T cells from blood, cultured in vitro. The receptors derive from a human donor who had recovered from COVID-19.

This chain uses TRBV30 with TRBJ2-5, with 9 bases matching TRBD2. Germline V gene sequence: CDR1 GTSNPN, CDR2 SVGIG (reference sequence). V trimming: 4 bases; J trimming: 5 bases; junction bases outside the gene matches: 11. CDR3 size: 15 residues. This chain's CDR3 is CAWKTQRGEGETQYF. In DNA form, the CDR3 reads TGTGCCTGGAAGACCCAGCGGGGGGAGGGGGAGACCCAGTACTTC.

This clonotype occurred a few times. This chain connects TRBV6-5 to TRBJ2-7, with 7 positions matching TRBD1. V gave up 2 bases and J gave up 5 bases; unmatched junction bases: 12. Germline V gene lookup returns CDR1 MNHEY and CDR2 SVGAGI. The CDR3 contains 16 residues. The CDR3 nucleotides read TGTGCCAGCAGTTACCAGACAGGGCCTCCATGGGACGAGCAGTACTTC. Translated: CASSYQTGPPWDEQYF.

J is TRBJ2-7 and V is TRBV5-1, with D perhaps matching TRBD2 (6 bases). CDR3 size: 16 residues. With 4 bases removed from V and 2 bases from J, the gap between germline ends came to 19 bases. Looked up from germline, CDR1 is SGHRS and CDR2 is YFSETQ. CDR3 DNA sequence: TGCGCCAGCAGCATTGGGGGGAACACAAAAACCTACGAGCAGTACTTC. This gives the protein CASSIGGNTKTYEQYF.